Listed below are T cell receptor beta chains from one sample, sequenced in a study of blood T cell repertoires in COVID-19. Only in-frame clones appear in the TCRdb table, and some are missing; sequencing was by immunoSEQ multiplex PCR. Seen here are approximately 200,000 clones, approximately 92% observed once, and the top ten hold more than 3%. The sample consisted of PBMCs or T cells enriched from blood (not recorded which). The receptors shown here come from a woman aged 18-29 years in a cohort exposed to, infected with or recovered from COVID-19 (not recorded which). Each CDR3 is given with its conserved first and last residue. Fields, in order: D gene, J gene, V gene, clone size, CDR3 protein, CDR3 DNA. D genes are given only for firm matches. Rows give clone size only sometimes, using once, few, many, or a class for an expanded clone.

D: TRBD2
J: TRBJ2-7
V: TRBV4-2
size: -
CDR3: CASSQVLAGARGEQYF
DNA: TGTGCCAGCAGCCAAGTATTAGCGGGGGCCCGTGGCGAGCAGTACTTC

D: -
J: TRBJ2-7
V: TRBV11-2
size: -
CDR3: CASSSSGSLANEQYF
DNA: TGTGCCAGCAGCTCCTCTGGCTCCCTAGCCAACGAGCAGTACTTC

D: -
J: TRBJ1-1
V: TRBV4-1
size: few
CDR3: CASSQERGTEAFF
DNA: TGCGCCAGCAGCCAAGAGAGGGGGACTGAAGCTTTCTTT

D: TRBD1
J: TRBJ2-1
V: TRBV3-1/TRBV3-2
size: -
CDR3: CASSQAQGVGEQFF
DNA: TGTGCCAGCAGCCAAGCACAGGGGGTTGGTGAGCAGTTCTTC

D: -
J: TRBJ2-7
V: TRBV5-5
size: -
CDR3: CASSLVSGFSYEQYF
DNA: TGTGCCAGCAGCTTGGTATCGGGTTTTTCCTACGAGCAGTACTTC

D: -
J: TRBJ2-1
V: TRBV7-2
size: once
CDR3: CASSLATGGAYNEQFF
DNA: TGTGCCAGCAGCTTAGCAACCGGCGGCGCCTACAATGAGCAGTTCTTC

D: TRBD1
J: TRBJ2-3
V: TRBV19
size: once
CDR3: CASSMGQGTDTQYF
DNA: TGTGCCAGTAGTATGGGACAGGGAACAGATACGCAGTATTTT

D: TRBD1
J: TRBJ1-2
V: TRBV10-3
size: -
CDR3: CAISESTGTEGYGYTF
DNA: TGTGCCATCAGTGAGTCGACAGGGACAGAGGGGTATGGCTACACCTTC

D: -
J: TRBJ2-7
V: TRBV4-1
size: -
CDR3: CASSQGSSLGEQYF
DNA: TGCGCCAGCAGCCAAGGGAGTAGTCTTGGGGAGCAGTACTTC

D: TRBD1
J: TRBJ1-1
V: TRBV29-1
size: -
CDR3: CSVGPGTGDTEAFF
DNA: TGCAGCGTTGGTCCCGGGACAGGGGACACTGAAGCTTTCTTT

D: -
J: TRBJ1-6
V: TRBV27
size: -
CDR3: CASWPSRDNSPLHF
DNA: TGTGCCAGCTGGCCCAGCAGGGATAATTCACCCCTCCACTTT

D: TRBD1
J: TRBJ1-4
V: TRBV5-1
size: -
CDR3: CASSSQGAHNEKLFF
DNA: TGCGCCAGCAGCTCGCAGGGGGCCCATAATGAAAAACTGTTTTTT

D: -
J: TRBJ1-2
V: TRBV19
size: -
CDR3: CASSIDRYGYTF
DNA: TGTGCCAGTAGTATTGATCGGTATGGCTACACCTTC

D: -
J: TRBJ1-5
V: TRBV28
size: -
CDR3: CASSLDRNQPQHF
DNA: TGTGCCAGCAGTCTTGACAGGAATCAGCCCCAGCATTTT

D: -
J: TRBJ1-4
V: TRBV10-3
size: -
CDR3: CAISETGSNEKLFF
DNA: TGTGCCATCTCCGAGACGGGGAGTAATGAAAAACTGTTTTTT

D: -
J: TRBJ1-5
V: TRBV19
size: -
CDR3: CASIGDIQYSNQPQHF
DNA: TGTGCCAGTATCGGGGACATCCAGTATAGCAATCAGCCCCAGCATTTT

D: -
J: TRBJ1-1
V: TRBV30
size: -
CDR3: CAWRGGPLEAFF
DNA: TGTGCCTGGAGAGGGGGACCCCTTGAAGCTTTCTTT

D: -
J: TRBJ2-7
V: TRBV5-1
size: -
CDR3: CASSFLDTSYEQYF
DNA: TGCGCCAGCAGCTTCTTGGACACTTCCTACGAGCAGTACTTC

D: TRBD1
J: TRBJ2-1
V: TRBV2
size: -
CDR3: CASSEGDSMNEQFF
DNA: TGTGCCAGCAGTGAAGGGGACAGCATGAATGAGCAGTTCTTC

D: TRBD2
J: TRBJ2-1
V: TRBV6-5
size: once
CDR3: CASSDLAGAYNEQFF
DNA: TGTGCCAGCAGCGACCTAGCGGGAGCCTACAATGAGCAGTTCTTC

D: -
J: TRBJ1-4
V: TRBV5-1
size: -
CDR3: CASTYDTSNEKLFF
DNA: TGCGCCAGCACATATGACACCTCTAATGAAAAACTGTTTTTT

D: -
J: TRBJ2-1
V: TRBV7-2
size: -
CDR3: CASSLGRLVYNEQFF
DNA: TGTGCCAGCAGCTTAGGCCGTTTAGTCTACAATGAGCAGTTCTTC

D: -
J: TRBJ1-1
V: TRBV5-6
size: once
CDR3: CASSLATGNTEAFF
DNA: TGTGCCAGCAGCTTGGCCACGGGGAACACTGAAGCTTTCTTT

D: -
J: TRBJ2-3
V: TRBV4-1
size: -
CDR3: CASSQEGASTQYF
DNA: TGCGCCAGCAGCCAAGAGGGAGCATCCACGCAGTATTTT

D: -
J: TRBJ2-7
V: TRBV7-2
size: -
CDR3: CASSSFGSYEQYF
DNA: TGTGCCAGCAGCTCCTTCGGTTCCTACGAGCAGTACTTC

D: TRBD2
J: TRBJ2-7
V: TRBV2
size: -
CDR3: CASSVTTSGYEQYF
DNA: TGTGCCAGCAGTGTAACTACTAGCGGGTACGAGCAGTACTTC

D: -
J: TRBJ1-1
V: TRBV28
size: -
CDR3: CASSLGGWTEAFF
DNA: TGTGCCAGCAGTTTGGGGGGATGGACTGAAGCTTTCTTT

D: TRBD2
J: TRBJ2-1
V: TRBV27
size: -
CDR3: CASSILFTSGAPNEQFF
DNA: TGTGCCAGCAGTATCCTTTTTACTAGCGGGGCGCCCAATGAGCAGTTCTTC

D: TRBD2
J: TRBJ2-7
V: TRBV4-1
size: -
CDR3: CASSQSSGDPDYEQYF
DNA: TGCGCCAGCAGCCAATCCAGCGGGGATCCGGACTACGAGCAGTACTTC

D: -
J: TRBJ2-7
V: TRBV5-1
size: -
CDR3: CASSLIGSGASSGEQYF
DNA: TGCGCCAGCAGCTTGATTGGGTCAGGGGCATCCTCGGGCGAGCAGTACTTC

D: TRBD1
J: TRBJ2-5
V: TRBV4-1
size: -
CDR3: CASSQDGTDGQETQYF
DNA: TGCGCCAGCAGCCAAGACGGGACAGACGGCCAAGAGACCCAGTACTTC

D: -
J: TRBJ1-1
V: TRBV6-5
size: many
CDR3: CASSPKYQATEAFF
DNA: TGTGCCAGCAGTCCTAAATACCAGGCGACTGAAGCTTTCTTT

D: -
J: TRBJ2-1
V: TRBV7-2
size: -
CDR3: CASSLLGGSDEQFF
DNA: TGTGCCAGCAGCTTACTAGGAGGAAGCGATGAGCAGTTCTTC

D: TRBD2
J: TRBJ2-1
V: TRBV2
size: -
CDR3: CASRGTSGGNEQFF
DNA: TGTGCCAGCAGGGGGACTAGCGGGGGAAATGAGCAGTTCTTC

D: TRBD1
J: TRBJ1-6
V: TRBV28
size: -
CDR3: CASRRQGAGSPLHF
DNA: TGTGCCAGCAGACGACAGGGGGCGGGTTCACCCCTCCACTTT

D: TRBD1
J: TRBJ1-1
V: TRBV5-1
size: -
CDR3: CASMQGVGATEAFF
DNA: TGCGCCAGCATGCAGGGGGTAGGCGCCACTGAAGCTTTCTTT

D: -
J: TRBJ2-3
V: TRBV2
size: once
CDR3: CASSDPGGTSTDTQYF
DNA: TGTGCCAGCAGTGATCCTGGCGGGACTAGCACAGATACGCAGTATTTT

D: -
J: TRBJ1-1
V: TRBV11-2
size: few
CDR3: CASSLAREPNTEAFF
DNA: TGTGCCAGCAGCTTAGCGCGGGAACCCAACACTGAAGCTTTCTTT

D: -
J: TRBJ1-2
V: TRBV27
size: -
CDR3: CASRSARGRGYTF
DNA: TGTGCCAGCAGGTCAGCAAGGGGTCGGGGCTACACCTTC

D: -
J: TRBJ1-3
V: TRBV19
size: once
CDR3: CASSEQSGNTIYF
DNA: TGTGCCAGCTCGGAACAGTCTGGAAACACCATATATTTT

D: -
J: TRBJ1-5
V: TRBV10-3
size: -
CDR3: CAISEHRDPNQPQHF
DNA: TGTGCCATCAGCGAACACAGGGACCCTAATCAGCCCCAGCATTTT

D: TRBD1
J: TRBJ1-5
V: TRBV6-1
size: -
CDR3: CASSEFRQGEQPQHF
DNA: TGTGCCAGCAGTGAATTTCGACAGGGTGAGCAGCCCCAGCATTTT

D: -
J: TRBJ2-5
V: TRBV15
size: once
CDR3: CATSRDSGETQYF
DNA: TGTGCCACCAGCAGAGATTCGGGAGAGACCCAGTACTTC

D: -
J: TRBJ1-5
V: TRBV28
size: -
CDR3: CASSLVQGSQPQHF
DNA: TGTGCCAGCAGTCTAGTACAGGGTTCCCAGCCCCAGCATTTT